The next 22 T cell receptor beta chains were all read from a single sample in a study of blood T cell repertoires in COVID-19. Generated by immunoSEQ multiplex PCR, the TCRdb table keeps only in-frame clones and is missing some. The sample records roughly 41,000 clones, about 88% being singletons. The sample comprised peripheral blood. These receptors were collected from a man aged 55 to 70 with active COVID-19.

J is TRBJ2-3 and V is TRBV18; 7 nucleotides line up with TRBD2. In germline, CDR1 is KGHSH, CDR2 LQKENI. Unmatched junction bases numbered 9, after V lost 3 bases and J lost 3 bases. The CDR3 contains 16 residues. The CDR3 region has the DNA TGTGCCAGCTCACCGAGTCTGGCGGGAGTAACAGATACGCAGTATTTT. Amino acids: CASSPSLAGVTDTQYF.

CDR3 protein: CASSTGNEKLFF. The CDR3 DNA is TGTGCCAGCAGCACGGGGAATGAAAAACTGTTTTTT. This rearrangement joins TRBV6-5 to TRBJ1-4; D gene ambiguous. The CDR3 extends over 12 amino acids. The germline V and J ends were trimmed by 6 bases and 5 bases, with 7 bases remaining between them. Germline V gives CDR1 MNHEY, CDR2 SVGAGI.

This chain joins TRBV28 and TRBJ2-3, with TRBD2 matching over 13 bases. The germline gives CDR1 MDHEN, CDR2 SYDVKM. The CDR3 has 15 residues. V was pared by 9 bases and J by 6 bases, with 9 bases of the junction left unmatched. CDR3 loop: CASRRTSGRLDTQYF. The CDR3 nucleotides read TGTGCCAGTCGACGGACTAGCGGGAGACTCGATACGCAGTATTTT.

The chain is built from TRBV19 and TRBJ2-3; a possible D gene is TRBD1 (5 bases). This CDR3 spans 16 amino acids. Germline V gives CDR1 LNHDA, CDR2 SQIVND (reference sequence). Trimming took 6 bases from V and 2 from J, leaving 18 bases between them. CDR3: CASRPAAGKTTDTQYF. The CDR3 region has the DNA TGTGCCAGTAGACCCGCGGCAGGGAAAACCACAGATACGCAGTATTTT.

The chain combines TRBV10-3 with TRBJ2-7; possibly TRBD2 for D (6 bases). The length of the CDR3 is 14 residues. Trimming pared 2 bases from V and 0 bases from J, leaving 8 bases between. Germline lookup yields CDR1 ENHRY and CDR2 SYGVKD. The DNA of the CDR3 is TGTGCCATCAGTGAGCCCGGGAGCTCCTACGAGCAGTACTTC. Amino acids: CAISEPGSSYEQYF.

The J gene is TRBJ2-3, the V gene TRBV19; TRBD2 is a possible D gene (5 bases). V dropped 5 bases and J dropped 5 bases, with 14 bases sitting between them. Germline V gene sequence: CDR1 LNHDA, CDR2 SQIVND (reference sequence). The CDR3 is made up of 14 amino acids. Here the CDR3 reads CASSFSTRGDTQYF. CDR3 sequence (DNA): TGTGCCAGTAGTTTCAGTACTAGAGGAGATACGCAGTATTTT.

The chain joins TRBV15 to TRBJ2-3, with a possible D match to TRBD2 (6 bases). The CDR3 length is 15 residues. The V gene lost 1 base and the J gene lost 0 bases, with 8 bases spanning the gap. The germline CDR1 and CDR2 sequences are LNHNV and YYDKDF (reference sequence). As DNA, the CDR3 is TGTGCCACCAGCAGAGTAAGCGGGAGCACAGATACGCAGTATTTT. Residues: CATSRVSGSTDTQYF.

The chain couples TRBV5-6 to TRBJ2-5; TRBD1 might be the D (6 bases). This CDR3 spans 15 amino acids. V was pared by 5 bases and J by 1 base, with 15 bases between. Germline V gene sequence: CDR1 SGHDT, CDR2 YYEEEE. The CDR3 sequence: CASSPLAGAQETQYF. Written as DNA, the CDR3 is TGTGCCAGCAGTCCCCTCGCAGGGGCCCAAGAGACCCAGTACTTC.

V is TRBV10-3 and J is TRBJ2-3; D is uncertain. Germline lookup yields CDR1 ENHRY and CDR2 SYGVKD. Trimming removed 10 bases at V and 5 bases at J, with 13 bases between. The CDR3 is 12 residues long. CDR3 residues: CATGVGRDTQYF. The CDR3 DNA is TGTGCCACCGGCGTTGGGCGAGATACGCAGTATTTT.

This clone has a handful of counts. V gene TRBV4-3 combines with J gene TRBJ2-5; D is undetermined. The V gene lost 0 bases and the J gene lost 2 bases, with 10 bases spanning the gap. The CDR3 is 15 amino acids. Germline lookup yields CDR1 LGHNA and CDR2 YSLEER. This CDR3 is CASSQERGRQETQYF. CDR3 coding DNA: TGCGCCAGCAGCCAAGAACGCGGCCGTCAAGAGACCCAGTACTTC.

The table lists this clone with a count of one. CDR3 nucleotide sequence: TGTGCCAGCAGTCCCGTGAATAGCGGGAGAGATACGCAGTATTTT. This gives the protein CASSPVNSGRDTQYF. The rearrangement links TRBV27 to TRBJ2-3; 9 bases line up with TRBD2. The CDR3 loop spans 15 amino acids. The ends lost 5 bases at V and 5 bases at J; junction bases unmatched: 8. CDR1 and CDR2 (germline): MNHEY, SMNVEV (reference sequence).

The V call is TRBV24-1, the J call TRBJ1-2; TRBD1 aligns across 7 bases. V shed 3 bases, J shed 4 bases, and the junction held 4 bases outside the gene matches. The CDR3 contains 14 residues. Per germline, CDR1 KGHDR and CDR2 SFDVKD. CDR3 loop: CATSDDREIYGYTF. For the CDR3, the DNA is TGTGCCACCAGTGATGACAGGGAGATCTATGGCTACACCTTC.

The CDR3 loop reads CASRPGGYEQYF. DNA of the CDR3: TGCGCCAGCAGGCCGGGGGGCTACGAGCAGTACTTC. The chain joins TRBV5-1 to TRBJ2-7, with TRBD2 matching 7 bases. V was pared by 5 bases and J by 3 bases, with 2 bases of the junction left unmatched. Germline CDR1 is SGHRS and CDR2 is YFSETQ. This CDR3 region has 12 residues.

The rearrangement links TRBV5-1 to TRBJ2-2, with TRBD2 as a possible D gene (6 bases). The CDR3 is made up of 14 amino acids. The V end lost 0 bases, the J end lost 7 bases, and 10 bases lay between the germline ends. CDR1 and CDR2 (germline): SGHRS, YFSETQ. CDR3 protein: CASSLGQEGGELFF. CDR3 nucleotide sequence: TGCGCCAGCAGCTTGGGCCAGGAGGGCGGGGAGCTGTTTTTT.

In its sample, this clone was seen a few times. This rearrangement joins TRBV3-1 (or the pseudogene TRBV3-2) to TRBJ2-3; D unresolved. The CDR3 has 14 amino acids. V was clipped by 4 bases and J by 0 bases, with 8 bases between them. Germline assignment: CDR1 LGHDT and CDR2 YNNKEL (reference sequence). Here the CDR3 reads CASSPLSSTDTQYF. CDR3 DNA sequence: TGTGCCAGCAGCCCACTTTCTAGCACAGATACGCAGTATTTT.

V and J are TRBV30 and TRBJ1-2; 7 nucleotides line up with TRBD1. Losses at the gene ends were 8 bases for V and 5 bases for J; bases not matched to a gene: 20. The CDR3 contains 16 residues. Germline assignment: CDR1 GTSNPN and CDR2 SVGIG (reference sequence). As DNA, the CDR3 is TGTGCCCTCACGCCTAGGACAGGTCCTCAGATTTATGGCTACACCTTC. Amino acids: CALTPRTGPQIYGYTF.

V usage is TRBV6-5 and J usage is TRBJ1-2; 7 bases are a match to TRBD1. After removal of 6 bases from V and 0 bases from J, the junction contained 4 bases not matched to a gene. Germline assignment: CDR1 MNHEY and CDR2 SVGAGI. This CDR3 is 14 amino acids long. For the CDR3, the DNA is TGTGCCAGCAGCCAGGGGACAGCTAACTATGGCTACACCTTC. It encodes CASSQGTANYGYTF.

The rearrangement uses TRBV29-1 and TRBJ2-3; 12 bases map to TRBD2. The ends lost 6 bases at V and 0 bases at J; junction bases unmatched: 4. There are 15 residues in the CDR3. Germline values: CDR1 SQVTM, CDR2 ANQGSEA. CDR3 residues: CSVAGTSGSTDTQYF. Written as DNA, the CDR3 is TGCAGCGTAGCCGGGACTAGCGGGAGCACAGATACGCAGTATTTT.

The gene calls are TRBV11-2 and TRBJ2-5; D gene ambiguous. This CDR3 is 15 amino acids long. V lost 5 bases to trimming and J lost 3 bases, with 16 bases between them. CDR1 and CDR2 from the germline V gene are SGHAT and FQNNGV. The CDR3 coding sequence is TGTGCCAGCAGCGCGCCCCTCCAGGCAGAAGAGACCCAGTACTTC. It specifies CASSAPLQAEETQYF. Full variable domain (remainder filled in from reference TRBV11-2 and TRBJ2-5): EAGVAQSPRYKIIEKRQSVAFWCNPISGHATLYWYQQILGQGPKLLIQFQNNGVVDDSQLPKDRFSAERLKGVDSTLKIQPAKLEDSAVYLCASSAPLQAEETQYFGPGTRLLVL.

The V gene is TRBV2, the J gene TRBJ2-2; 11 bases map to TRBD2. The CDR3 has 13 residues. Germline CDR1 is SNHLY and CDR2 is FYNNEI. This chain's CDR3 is CSTSGSHTGELFF. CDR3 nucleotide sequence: TGTTCTACTAGCGGGAGTCACACCGGGGAGCTGTTTTTT.

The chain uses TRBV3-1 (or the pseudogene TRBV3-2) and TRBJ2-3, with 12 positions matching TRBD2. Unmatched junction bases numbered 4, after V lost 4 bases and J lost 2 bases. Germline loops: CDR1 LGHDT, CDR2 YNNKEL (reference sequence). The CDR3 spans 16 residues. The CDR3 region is CASSPRLAGVTDTQYF. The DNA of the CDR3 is TGTGCCAGCAGCCCCCGACTAGCGGGAGTCACAGATACGCAGTATTTT.

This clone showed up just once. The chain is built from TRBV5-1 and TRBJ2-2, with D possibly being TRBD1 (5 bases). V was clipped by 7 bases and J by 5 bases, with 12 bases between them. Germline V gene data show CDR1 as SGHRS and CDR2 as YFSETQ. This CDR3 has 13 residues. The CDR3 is CASATPGTGELFF. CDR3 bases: TGCGCCAGCGCCACCCCAGGGACCGGGGAGCTGTTTTTT.